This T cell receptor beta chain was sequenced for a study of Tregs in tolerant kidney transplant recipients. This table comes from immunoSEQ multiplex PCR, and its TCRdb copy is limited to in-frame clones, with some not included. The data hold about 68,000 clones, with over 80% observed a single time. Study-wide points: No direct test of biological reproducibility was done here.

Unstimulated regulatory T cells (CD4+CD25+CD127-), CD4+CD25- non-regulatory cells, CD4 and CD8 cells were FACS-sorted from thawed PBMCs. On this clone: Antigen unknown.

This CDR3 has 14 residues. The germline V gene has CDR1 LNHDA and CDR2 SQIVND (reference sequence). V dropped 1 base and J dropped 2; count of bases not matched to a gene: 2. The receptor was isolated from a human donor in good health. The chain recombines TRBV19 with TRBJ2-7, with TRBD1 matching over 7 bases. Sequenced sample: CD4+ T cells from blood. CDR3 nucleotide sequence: TGTGCCAGTAGTATAGGTCAGGGGGCCTACGAGCAGTACTTC. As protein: CASSIGQGAYEQYF.